Following are 26 T cell receptor beta chains from one sample sequenced in a study of cytomegalovirus exposure and HLA in healthy donors. PCR primers comprised 60 Vbeta and 13 Jbeta primers. Clones were sequenced by immunoSEQ multiplex PCR, and TCRdb holds only the in-frame ones, with some missing. The repertoire consists of under 200,000 clones, with around four fifths occurring once and the leading ten covering approximately 1.9%. Material for sequencing was PBMCs. The receptor set was obtained from a man between 18 and 35 years old in good health and CMV-seronegative.

The J gene is TRBJ2-5, the V gene TRBV5-1; no definite D call. Between the trimmed V and J ends, which lost 1 base and 5 bases, there was a span of 9 bases. The CDR3 runs to 13 residues. Germline V gene lookup returns CDR1 SGHRS and CDR2 YFSETQ. CDR3 sequence: CASSLPREETQYF. CDR3 in DNA: TGCGCCAGCAGCTTGCCTCGTGAGGAGACCCAGTACTTC.

This sequence joins TRBV6-5 and TRBJ2-3, with 10 bases identical to TRBD2. The trim removed 6 bases at V and 5 bases at J, leaving 2 bases unmatched. Germline V gene data show CDR1 as MNHEY and CDR2 as SVGAGI. The CDR3 covers 13 residues. This CDR3 is CASSRTSGDTQYF. The DNA for the CDR3 is TGTGCCAGCAGCCGGACTAGCGGAGATACGCAGTATTTT.

In this sample, this clone turned up once. The chain combines TRBV6-5 with TRBJ2-2; 12 bases fit TRBD2. This CDR3 is built from 16 residues. From germline, CDR1 is MNHEY and CDR2 SVGAGI. V lost 0 bases and J lost 8; bases outside the gene matches: 4. The CDR3 DNA follows: TGTGCCAGCAGTTACTCGCTAGCGGGGGGGTATGGGGAGCTGTTTTTT. Translating it yields CASSYSLAGGYGELFF.

The chain has TRBV27 and TRBJ2-7, with 13 positions matching TRBD2. Germline CDR1 and CDR2: MNHEY and SMNVEV (reference sequence). The CDR3 covers 14 residues. The V segment lost 8 bases and the J segment 4 bases; nucleotides outside the gene matches: 5. Here the CDR3 DNA reads TGTGCCAGCCGTATACTAGCGGGAGGGTACGAGCAGTACTTC. Protein product: CASRILAGGYEQYF.

The DNA of the CDR3 is TGTGCCAGCACCCCATCCCTCAGGGCGTATGGCTACACCTTC. Protein product: CASTPSLRAYGYTF. The chain carries TRBV28 and TRBJ1-2; a possible D gene is TRBD1 (5 bases). There are 14 residues in the CDR3. The germline V gene has CDR1 MDHEN and CDR2 SYDVKM. V was trimmed by 7 bases and J by 5 bases, leaving 17 bases between them.

This clone was seen only a few times. The V gene is TRBV5-1, the J gene TRBJ1-1; D perhaps matches TRBD1 (6 bases). Trimming left V 2 bases short and J 2 bases short, with 13 bases between. Germline assignment: CDR1 SGHRS and CDR2 YFSETQ. The CDR3 runs to 15 residues. The CDR3, as DNA: TGCGCCAGCAGCTTTGGCCACAGGGAAAACACTGAAGCTTTCTTT. Translation gives CASSFGHRENTEAFF.

CDR3 sequence (DNA): TGTGCCAGCAGTTTCGGACAGGTTGATCAGCCCCAGCATTTT. Translation gives CASSFGQVDQPQHF. J is TRBJ1-5 and V is TRBV28; 7 nucleotides agree with TRBD1. Unmatched junction bases numbered 4, after V lost 3 bases and J lost 5 bases. Germline V lookup: CDR1 MDHEN, CDR2 SYDVKM. CDR3 length equals 14 residues.

Of note for this clone: A read error may produce the germline difference seen at one junction end. The chain employs TRBV15 and TRBJ2-7, with TRBD1 matching 8 bases. The CDR3 has 15 amino acids. Germline V CDR1 and CDR2: LNHNV, YYDKDF (reference sequence). As DNA, the CDR3 is TGTGCCACCAGCATAGATCAGGGGGCCCCCTACGAGCAGTATTTC. Amino acids: CATSIDQGAPYEQYF.

This rearrangement joins TRBV10-2 to TRBJ2-7; D is uncertain. Per germline, CDR1 WSHSY and CDR2 SAAADI. The CDR3 extends over 12 amino acids. The V gene lost 6 bases and the J gene lost 5 bases, with 11 bases spanning the gap. The DNA of the CDR3 is TGCGCCAGCAGCTCGGGTGGAAACGAGCAGTACTTC. It translates to CASSSGGNEQYF.

J is TRBJ1-4 and V is TRBV4-1; D gene uncertain. CDR1 MGHRA and CDR2 YSYEKL come from the germline V gene. Trimming took 0 bases from V and 6 from J, leaving 11 bases between them. The CDR3 is 15 residues long. The CDR3 loop is CASSQDGEVYEKLFF. CDR3 DNA: TGCGCCAGCAGCCAAGATGGAGAGGTTTATGAAAAACTGTTTTTT.

The genes are TRBV29-1 and TRBJ2-2; D is ambiguous. The ends were cut back, 7 bases at V and 0 bases at J, with 12 bases in the middle. Germline V gives CDR1 SQVTM, CDR2 ANQGSEA. This CDR3 contains 14 residues. The DNA for the CDR3 is TGCAGCGCTATAGCAGACGCGAACACCGGGGAGCTGTTTTTT. This translates into CSAIADANTGELFF.

The chain joins TRBV6-1 to TRBJ2-3, with D hard to call. The length of the CDR3 is 15 residues. The germline V gene encodes CDR1 MNHNS and CDR2 SASEGT. V gave up 0 bases and J gave up 2 bases, with 9 bases separating them. CDR3 in DNA: TGTGCCAGCAGTGAAGCTGGCTGGTACACAGATACGCAGTATTTT. Amino acids: CASSEAGWYTDTQYF.

This chain joins TRBV4-1 and TRBJ1-2; D call uncertain. V lost 1 base and J lost 0, with 15 bases in between. CDR1 and CDR2 (germline): MGHRA, YSYEKL. There are 17 residues in the CDR3. The CDR3 DNA follows: TGCGCCAGCAGCCAAGCCCCCGGGGAAGGAGCTAACTATGGCTACACCTTC. This codes for CASSQAPGEGANYGYTF.

This clone was recorded a few times. The chain recombines TRBV9 with TRBJ2-1; a possible D gene is TRBD1 (6 bases). The CDR3 is made up of 18 amino acids. V shed 4 bases and J shed 5 bases, with 25 bases lying between them. Germline V gives CDR1 SGDLS, CDR2 YYNGEE. CDR3 sequence reads: CASSSDYPGQTTDNEQFF. CDR3 coding DNA: TGTGCCAGCAGCTCAGACTACCCGGGACAAACGACCGACAATGAGCAGTTCTTC.

The V gene is TRBV28, the J gene TRBJ1-5, with TRBD1 matching 8 bases. Germline CDR1 reads MDHEN; CDR2 reads SYDVKM. This CDR3 has 17 amino acids. Trimming removed 6 bases from V and 1 base from J; junction bases left unmatched: 11. DNA for the CDR3: TGTGCCAGCAGAGTGGGACAGGAATTCGGGAGCAATCAGCCCCAGCATTTT. Translating it yields CASRVGQEFGSNQPQHF.

The chain couples TRBV28 to TRBJ2-7; D is perhaps TRBD2 (7 bases). The CDR3 has 13 amino acids. The germline V gene encodes CDR1 MDHEN and CDR2 SYDVKM. The CDR3 sequence is CEGGRPGAYEQYF. DNA of the CDR3: TGTGAGGGGGGGCGTCCGGGGGCCTACGAGCAGTACTTC.

The V gene is TRBV4-1, the J gene TRBJ2-7; TRBD1 agrees at 9 bases. Germline V gene sequence: CDR1 MGHRA, CDR2 YSYEKL. The CDR3 has 14 amino acids. The ends lost 1 base at V and 3 bases at J; junction bases unmatched: 1. The CDR3: CASSQGTGDYEQYF. CDR3 nucleotides: TGCGCCAGCAGCCAAGGGACAGGGGACTACGAGCAGTACTTC.

The chain joins TRBV6-5 to TRBJ2-1; 13 bases are shared with TRBD2. V lost 4 bases, J lost 2 bases, and 2 bases stayed unmatched. This CDR3 region has 16 residues. Germline CDR1 reads MNHEY; CDR2 reads SVGAGI. The CDR3 DNA sequence: TGTGCCAGCAGTTTGACTAGCGGGGGGCCCTACAATGAGCAGTTCTTC. Translated, it gives CASSLTSGGPYNEQFF.

The rearrangement joins TRBV4-1 to TRBJ1-4; 9 bases are a match to TRBD1. Germline-derived CDR1 and CDR2 are MGHRA and YSYEKL. V lost 2 bases to trimming and J lost 8 bases; unmatched junction nucleotides: 9. This CDR3 region has 16 residues. For the CDR3, the DNA is TGCGCCAGCAGCCAACTGCTGGGGACAGGGTACGAAAAACTGTTTTTT. This gives the protein CASSQLLGTGYEKLFF.

V gene TRBV28 combines with J gene TRBJ1-5, with D uncertain. The length of the CDR3 is 12 residues. Germline V lookup: CDR1 MDHEN, CDR2 SYDVKM. V was cut by 6 bases and J by 10 bases, with 13 bases left in between. CDR3 sequence (DNA): TGTGCCAGCAGCTCCACCGAGGAACCCCAGCATTTT. Translation gives CASSSTEEPQHF.

J is TRBJ1-5 and V is TRBV5-4; D remains unclear. The germline V gene encodes CDR1 SGHNT and CDR2 YYREEE (reference sequence). Trimming shortened V by 4 bases and J by 0 bases, and 17 bases separated the two germline ends. This CDR3 is 17 amino acids long. CDR3 in amino acids: CASSPMTTIDSNQPQHF. The CDR3 DNA reads as TGTGCCAGCAGCCCCATGACAACGATTGATAGCAATCAGCCCCAGCATTTT.

This sequence joins TRBV6-5 and TRBJ2-5, with D hard to call. CDR3 size: 12 residues. Germline CDR1 is MNHEY and CDR2 is SVGAGI. CDR3 nucleotides: TGTGCTAGTACGGGTCCTCAAGAGACCCAGTACTTC. Its protein product is CASTGPQETQYF.

This chain links TRBV5-1 with TRBJ2-5, with TRBD1 identical over 9 bases. The CDR3 is 15 residues long. The germline V gene has CDR1 SGHRS and CDR2 YFSETQ. Germline trimming cut 4 bases from V and 4 bases from J; bases unmatched to any gene: 8. The CDR3 coding sequence is TGCGCCAGCAGCACGCGCCCGGGACAGGGAGAGACCCAGTACTTC. Its translation is CASSTRPGQGETQYF.

This sequence joins TRBV19 and TRBJ2-1; no definite D call. This CDR3 spans 13 amino acids. Germline V gives CDR1 LNHDA, CDR2 SQIVND (reference sequence). Trimming removed 4 bases from V and 0 bases from J, with 4 bases in between. The CDR3 here is CASSTSSYNEQFF. The CDR3 nucleotides are TGTGCCAGTAGTACGAGCTCCTACAATGAGCAGTTCTTC. The full variable domain, its missing parts supplied by reference TRBV19 and TRBJ2-1, is DGGITQSPKYLFRKEGQNVTLSCEQNLNHDAMYWYRQDPGQGLRLIYYSQIVNDFQKGDIAEGYSVSREKKESFPLTVTSAQKNPTAFYLCASSTSSYNEQFFGPGTRLTVL.

The V and J genes are TRBV11-1 and TRBJ2-7; TRBD2 matches at 9 bases. This CDR3 contains 17 residues. After removal of 5 bases from V and 1 base from J, the junction contained 12 bases not matched to a gene. Germline CDR1 reads SGHAT; CDR2 reads FQDESV (reference sequence). The CDR3 reads CASSLEGASGTSYEQYF. DNA of the CDR3: TGTGCCAGCAGCCTCGAGGGGGCTAGCGGGACGTCCTACGAGCAGTACTTC.

The genes are TRBV10-3 and TRBJ1-1; D is uncertain. V was cut by 4 bases and J by 7 bases, with 7 bases left in between. The CDR3 has 11 residues. Germline CDR1 and CDR2: ENHRY and SYGVKD. CDR3 bases: TGTGCCATCAGTGGACGGGGTGAAGCTTTCTTT. Its protein product is CAISGRGEAFF.